Sequencing of this T cell receptor beta chain was carried out in a study of shared clonotypes between healthy human individuals. Profiling relied on immunoSEQ multiplex PCR, and the TCRdb table lists in-frame clones only, not all of them. The repertoire has about 820,000 clones, 85% to 95% of them found once; the top ten carry around 24%. Naive CD8 isolation took CD45RO-negative cells positively selected for CCR7 and excluded terminally differentiated effector memory CD45RA+ cells. This clonotype was sampled from a man aged 25-45 years in good health. The sequenced sample was naive CD8+ T cells sorted from blood.

The CDR3 sequence is CASSQDFRTSGRLTDTQYF. CDR3 in DNA: TGCGCCAGCAGCCAAGATTTCAGGACTAGCGGGAGACTCACAGATACGCAGTATTTT. The chain combines TRBV4-1 with TRBJ2-3; 13 bases line up with TRBD2. CDR1 MGHRA and CDR2 YSYEKL come from the germline V gene. This CDR3 is 19 amino acids long. V trimming: 0 bases; J trimming: 2 bases; junction bases outside the gene matches: 8.